The table lists the clone carrying this TCR beta chain with many counts. The data belong to a study of T-cell reconstitution after alpha-beta-depleted transplantation in children. The V gene lost 3 bases and the J gene lost 3 bases, with 15 bases spanning the gap. CDR3 size: 14 residues. CDR1 and CDR2 (germline): DFQATT, SNEGSKA (reference sequence). Preparing the TCRbeta library involved the use of unique molecular identifiers. TCRdb reprocessed the PCR reads via MiXCR and lists one record per CDR3 protein. This table holds 420,000 or so distinct CDR3 sequences, roughly a tenth found once. Sequencing used PBMCs from the stem cell graft donor, obtained from the stem cell graft. The chain links TRBV20-1 to TRBJ2-7; the D is unclear. The receptor's source is a human donor who donated a stem cell graft to a child with acute myeloid leukemia. CDR3 DNA sequence: TGCAGTGCTAGCCGAGACGGACGGAGCTACGAGCAGTACTTC. It yields the protein CSASRDGRSYEQYF.